This section outlines one T cell receptor (beta chain) sequence together with its context. What it recognizes is unknown. This sample is drawn from a study of cytomegalovirus exposure and HLA in healthy donors. V shed 8 bases, J shed 3 bases, and the junction held 13 bases outside the gene matches. Germline CDR1 LGHNT, CDR2 FRNRAP. The CDR3 has 16 residues. PCR employed 60 Vbeta and 13 Jbeta primers. TCRdb's table, derived via immunoSEQ multiplex PCR, lists solely in-frame clones and lacks some. Of 100,000 to 150,000 clones in the sample, approximately 80% were seen once. Study findings and constraints: Most CMV-associated TCR beta chains were later found to appear HLA-restricted. The authors later found TCR association rates varying by HLA locus, with DRB1 most and HLA-C fewest. The number of N-insertions in an Asian-associated ancestry cluster was reportedly below the roughly 670-donor mean in a later analysis. It was confirmed in vitro that a few of the CMV-associated chains were specific for CMV antigens.

Sequencing input: PBMCs. The chain uses TRBV12-5 and TRBJ2-7; 10 bases are shared with TRBD1. This receptor was obtained from a male donor in good health and CMV-seropositive. The CDR3 DNA is TGTGCTAGTTCCCCCGACAGGGGGCGGTTTCGCTACGAGCAGTACTTC. It is translated as CASSPDRGRFRYEQYF.